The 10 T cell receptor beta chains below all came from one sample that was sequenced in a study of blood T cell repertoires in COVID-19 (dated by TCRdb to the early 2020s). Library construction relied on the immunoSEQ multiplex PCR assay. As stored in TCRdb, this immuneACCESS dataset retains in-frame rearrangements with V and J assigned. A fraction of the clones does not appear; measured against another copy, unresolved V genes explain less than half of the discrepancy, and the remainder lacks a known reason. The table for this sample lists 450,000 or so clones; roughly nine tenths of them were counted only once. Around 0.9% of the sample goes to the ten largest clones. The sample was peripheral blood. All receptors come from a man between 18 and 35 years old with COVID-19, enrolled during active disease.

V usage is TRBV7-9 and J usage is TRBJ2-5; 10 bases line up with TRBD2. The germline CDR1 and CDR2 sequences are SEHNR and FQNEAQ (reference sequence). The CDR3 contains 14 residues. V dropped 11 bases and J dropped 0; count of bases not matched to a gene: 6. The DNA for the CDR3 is TGTGCCCAAGGTACTAGCGGGAACCAAGAGACCCAGTACTTC. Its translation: CAQGTSGNQETQYF.

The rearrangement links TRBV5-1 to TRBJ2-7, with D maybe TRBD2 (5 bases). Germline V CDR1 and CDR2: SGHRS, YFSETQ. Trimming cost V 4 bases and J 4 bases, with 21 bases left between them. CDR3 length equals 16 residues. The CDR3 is CASSTTLIARGYEQYF. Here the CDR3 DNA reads TGCGCCAGCAGCACCACCCTAATAGCCCGGGGATACGAGCAGTACTTC.

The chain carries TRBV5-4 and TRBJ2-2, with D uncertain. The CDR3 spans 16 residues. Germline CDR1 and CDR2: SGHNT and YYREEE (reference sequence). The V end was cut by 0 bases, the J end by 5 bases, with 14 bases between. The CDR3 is CASSLGPDLSTGELFF. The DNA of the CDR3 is TGTGCCAGCAGCTTGGGGCCCGATCTTTCAACCGGGGAGCTGTTTTTT.

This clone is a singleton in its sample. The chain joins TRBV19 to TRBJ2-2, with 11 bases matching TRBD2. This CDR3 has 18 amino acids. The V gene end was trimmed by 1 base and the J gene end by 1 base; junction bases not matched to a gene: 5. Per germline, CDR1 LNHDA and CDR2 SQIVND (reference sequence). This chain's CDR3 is CASSIVAGGTRNTGELFF. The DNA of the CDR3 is TGTGCCAGTAGTATAGTAGCGGGGGGGACCAGGAACACCGGGGAGCTGTTTTTT.

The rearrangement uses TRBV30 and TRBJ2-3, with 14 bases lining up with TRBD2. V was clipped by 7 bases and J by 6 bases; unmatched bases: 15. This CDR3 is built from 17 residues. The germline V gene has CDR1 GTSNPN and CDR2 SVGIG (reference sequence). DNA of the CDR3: TGTGCCTCCACAGAACCGGGACTAGCGGGAGAAGGGGATACGCAGTATTTT. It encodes CASTEPGLAGEGDTQYF.

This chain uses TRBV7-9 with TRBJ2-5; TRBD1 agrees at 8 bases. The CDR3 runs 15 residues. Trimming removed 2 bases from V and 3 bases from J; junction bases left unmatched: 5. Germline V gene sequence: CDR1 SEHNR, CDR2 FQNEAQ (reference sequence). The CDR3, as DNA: TGTGCCAGCAGCTTAACCGGACAGGGAAAAGAGACCCAGTACTTC. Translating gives CASSLTGQGKETQYF. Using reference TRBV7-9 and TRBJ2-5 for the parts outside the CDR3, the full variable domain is DTGVSQNPRHKITKRGQNVTFRCDPISEHNRLYWYRQTLGQGPEFLTYFQNEAQLEKSRLLSDRFSAERPKGSFSTLEIQRTEQGDSAMYLCASSLTGQGKETQYFGPGTRLLVL.

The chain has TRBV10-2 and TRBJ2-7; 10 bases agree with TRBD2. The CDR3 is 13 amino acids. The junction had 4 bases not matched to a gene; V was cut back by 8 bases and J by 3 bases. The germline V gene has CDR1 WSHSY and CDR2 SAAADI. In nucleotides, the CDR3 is TGCGCCAGCCTTGCTAGCGGGGGCTACGAGCAGTACTTC. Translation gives CASLASGGYEQYF.

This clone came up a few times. The CDR3 DNA follows: TGTGCCAGTAGTCCCCTGGACTTAGTGGATTCACCCCTCCACTTT. It encodes CASSPLDLVDSPLHF. The chain combines TRBV19 with TRBJ1-6; D is unresolved. The V gene's germline CDR1 is LNHDA and CDR2 SQIVND (reference sequence). The CDR3 has 15 amino acids. Trimming removed 5 bases at V and 8 bases at J, with 16 bases between.

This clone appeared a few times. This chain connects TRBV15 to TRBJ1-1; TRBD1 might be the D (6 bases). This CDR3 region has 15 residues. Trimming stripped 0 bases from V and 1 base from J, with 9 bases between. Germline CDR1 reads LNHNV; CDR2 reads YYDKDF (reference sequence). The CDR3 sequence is CATSRDPTGNTEAFF. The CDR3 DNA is TGTGCCACCAGCAGAGACCCGACAGGGAACACTGAAGCTTTCTTT.

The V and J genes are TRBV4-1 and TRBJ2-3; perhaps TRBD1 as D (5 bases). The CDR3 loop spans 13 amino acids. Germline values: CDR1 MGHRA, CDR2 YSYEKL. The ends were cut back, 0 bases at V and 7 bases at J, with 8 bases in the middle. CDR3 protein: CASSQDRDNTQYF. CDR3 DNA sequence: TGCGCCAGCAGCCAAGACAGGGATAATACGCAGTATTTT.